Given below is one TCR beta chain in context. How the authors handled the data: Reference gene primers were amplified, and this amplification served to estimate nucleated cell counts. Clones were read by immunoSEQ multiplex PCR, and TCRdb kept only the in-frame ones, dropping some. The V and J calls and clone size come from that table; D and trimming were worked out from the DNA. The sample consists of some 300,000 clones, 86% of them appearing once. The Seattle site enrolled patients during active infection and followed them longitudinally. The trim removed 6 bases at V and 8 bases at J, leaving 7 bases unmatched. CDR1 and CDR2 from the germline V gene are MNHNY and SVGAGI (reference sequence). The CDR3 runs 14 residues. The data originate from a study of blood T cell repertoires in COVID-19. Overall study: Acute and convalescent COVID-19 samples came from the United States, Italy and Spain. Nucleic acid was either cDNA or gDNA, and it came from T cells, B-cell-depleted T cells, or PBMCs.

The sample was peripheral blood. This sequence originates from a woman in her 70s with COVID-19, enrolled during active disease. The chain is built from TRBV6-6 and TRBJ1-6, with 7 bases identical to TRBD1. The CDR3 nucleotides are TGTGCCAGCAGGGCGACAGGGACGGATTCACCCCTCCACTTT. Protein product: CASRATGTDSPLHF.